This paragraph reports one T cell receptor (beta chain). The antigen is not known. The PCR was carried out with 60 Vbeta primers and 13 Jbeta primers. Sequenced by immunoSEQ multiplex PCR; TCRdb stores in-frame clones only, minus some. The table has fewer than 200,000 clones, approximately 67% seen once. The sample originates from a study of cytomegalovirus exposure and HLA in healthy donors. Findings of the study overall: Earlier analysis yielded a pattern in which most TCR beta V segments were productive about 90% or about 30% of the time. For cytomegalovirus status, the classifier reportedly gave diagnoses with high specificity and sensitivity. A later analysis linked 16,951 TCR beta sequences to HLA alleles at 0.05 false discovery rate.

J lost 5 bases, V lost 6 bases, and 6 bases had no gene match. Germline CDR1 reads MDHEN; CDR2 reads SYDVKM. This CDR3 contains 13 residues. The material sequenced was PBMCs. This sequence joins TRBV28 and TRBJ1-2; 7 nucleotides line up with TRBD1. This receptor was taken from a woman aged 18 to 35 in good health and CMV-seropositive. CDR3 sequence reads: CASRTGLGYGYTF. The CDR3 coding sequence is TGTGCCAGCAGGACAGGGTTAGGGTATGGCTACACCTTC.